One sample yielded the 31 T cell receptor beta chains listed below, sequenced in a study of blood T cell repertoires in COVID-19. Generated by immunoSEQ multiplex PCR, the TCRdb table keeps only in-frame clones and is missing some. This sample has under 250,000 clones, with around 80% found just once. Sequencing was done on a sample of peripheral blood. The receptors were gathered from a human donor in a cohort sampled during active COVID-19.

The chain is built from TRBV6-5 and TRBJ2-7; TRBD2 is a possible D gene (7 bases). The V and J ends lost 2 bases and 0 bases respectively, with 11 bases between them. The CDR3 loop spans 15 amino acids. Germline CDR1 MNHEY, CDR2 SVGAGI. CDR3 sequence reads: CASSYAGASSYEQYF. Written as DNA, the CDR3 is TGTGCCAGCAGTTACGCGGGGGCGAGCTCCTACGAGCAGTACTTC.

This clone has just one count. This chain links TRBV13 with TRBJ1-4; 7 bases map to TRBD1. Germline V gene sequence: CDR1 PRHDT, CDR2 FYEKMQ (reference sequence). The CDR3 contains 14 residues. The V segment lost 2 bases and the J segment 8 bases; nucleotides outside the gene matches: 5. The chain's CDR3 is CASSLRGRGEKLFF. In DNA, the CDR3 is TGTGCCAGCAGCTTAAGGGGGCGTGGAGAAAAACTGTTTTTT.

V usage is TRBV5-1 and J usage is TRBJ2-3, with 9 bases aligning to TRBD2. CDR3 length equals 17 residues. Germline CDR1 SGHRS, CDR2 YFSETQ. Losses at the gene ends were 0 bases for V and 0 bases for J; bases not matched to a gene: 5. CDR3 loop: CASSLVTSGYSTDTQYF. The CDR3 bases are TGCGCCAGCAGCTTGGTCACTAGCGGGTATAGCACAGATACGCAGTATTTT. The whole variable domain, filled in from reference TRBV5-1 and TRBJ2-3, reads KAGVTQTPRYLIKTRGQQVTLSCSPISGHRSVSWYQQTPGQGLQFLFEYFSETQRNKGNFPGRFSGRQFSNSRSEMNVSTLELGDSALYLCASSLVTSGYSTDTQYFGPGTRLTVL.

The chain has TRBV28 and TRBJ1-6; TRBD1 matches at 10 bases. Germline lookup yields CDR1 MDHEN and CDR2 SYDVKM. CDR3 size: 17 residues. V trimming: 5 bases; J trimming: 0 bases; junction bases outside the gene matches: 4. The CDR3: CASSPRTGGSYNSPLHF. CDR3 nucleotide sequence: TGTGCCAGCAGTCCCCGGACAGGGGGCTCCTATAATTCACCCCTCCACTTT. Variable domain in full (rest from reference TRBV28 and TRBJ1-6): DVKVTQSSRYLVKRTGEKVFLECVQDMDHENMFWYRQDPGLGLRLIYFSYDVKMKEKGDIPEGYSVSREKKERFSLILESASTNQTSMYLCASSPRTGGSYNSPLHFGNGTRLTVT.

The V and J genes are TRBV27 and TRBJ2-2, with 11 bases aligning to TRBD2. Germline V gene lookup returns CDR1 MNHEY and CDR2 SMNVEV (reference sequence). This CDR3 is 17 amino acids long. With V trimmed by 2 bases and J by 3 bases, 5 bases remained unmatched. Here the CDR3 DNA reads TGTGCCAGCAGTTTAGGTAGCGGGGGGGCCCACACCGGGGAGCTGTTTTTT. Translation gives CASSLGSGGAHTGELFF.

V and J are TRBV6-5 and TRBJ2-7, with 9 bases fitting TRBD1. Looked up from germline, CDR1 is MNHEY and CDR2 is SVGAGI. This CDR3 contains 14 residues. V lost 7 bases, J lost 6 bases, and 10 bases stayed unmatched. This CDR3 is CASTRTGDGGEQYF. The CDR3 DNA sequence: TGTGCCAGCACCCGGACAGGGGATGGGGGCGAGCAGTACTTC.

This clone was counted a few times. The rearrangement uses TRBV11-2 and TRBJ1-2; TRBD1 agrees at 9 bases. The J segment lost 2 bases and the V segment lost 3 bases, leaving 4 bases of the junction unmatched. This CDR3 has 15 residues. The germline gives CDR1 SGHAT, CDR2 FQNNGV. The CDR3 region is CASSFRTGANYGYTF. In DNA, the CDR3 is TGTGCCAGCAGCTTCCGGACAGGGGCGAACTATGGCTACACCTTC.

CDR3 sequence reads: CASRSGTSGIGNYEQYF. In DNA, the CDR3 is TGTGCCAGCAGGTCCGGGACTAGCGGGATAGGGAACTACGAGCAGTACTTC. The J gene is TRBJ2-7, the V gene TRBV5-8; TRBD2 agrees at 13 bases. Trimming took 5 bases from V and 3 from J; bases not matched to a gene: 11. This CDR3 has 17 amino acids. Germline V lookup: CDR1 SGHTS, CDR2 YDEGEE.

Only a few counts were recorded for this clone. This chain links TRBV25-1 with TRBJ2-1; D ambiguous. Per germline, CDR1 MGHDK and CDR2 SYGVNS. There are 15 residues in the CDR3. V lost 7 bases, J lost 3 bases, and 16 bases lay in between. The chain's CDR3 is CASTLTGENYNEQFF. The DNA for the CDR3 is TGTGCCAGCACCTTGACCGGAGAGAACTACAATGAGCAGTTCTTC.

Only a few counts were recorded for this clone. The chain recombines TRBV10-3 with TRBJ2-2; no clear D gene. The CDR3 loop spans 14 amino acids. Germline V gene data show CDR1 as ENHRY and CDR2 as SYGVKD. V was pared by 6 bases and J by 6 bases, with 14 bases between. CDR3 nucleotide sequence: TGTGCCATCAGCGACGGCGGTAACCCCGGGGAGCTGTTTTTT. The encoded protein is CAISDGGNPGELFF.

The gene calls are TRBV5-6 and TRBJ2-7; 10 bases are a match to TRBD1. The CDR3 has 16 amino acids. The V segment lost 4 bases and the J segment 2 bases; nucleotides outside the gene matches: 9. Germline loops: CDR1 SGHDT, CDR2 YYEEEE. The CDR3 nucleotides are TGTGCCAGCAGCATTCTGACAGGGGGCAAGACCTACGAGCAGTACTTC. Translated: CASSILTGGKTYEQYF.

The chain links TRBV3-1 (or the pseudogene TRBV3-2) to TRBJ1-2; 7 bases are shared with TRBD1. Germline lookup yields CDR1 LGHDT and CDR2 YNNKEL (reference sequence). V trimming: 3 bases; J trimming: 3 bases; junction bases outside the gene matches: 4. This CDR3 spans 14 amino acids. CDR3 nucleotides: TGTGCCAGCAGCCACTCCGACAGGGACTATGGCTACACCTTC. Protein sequence: CASSHSDRDYGYTF.

V and J are TRBV5-1 and TRBJ1-4; D unclear. This CDR3 is built from 15 residues. In germline, CDR1 is SGHRS, CDR2 YFSETQ. V was trimmed by 5 bases and J by 1 base, leaving 12 bases between them. CDR3 sequence reads: CASRTAGKTNEKLFF. The CDR3 bases are TGCGCCAGCAGGACGGCGGGGAAAACTAATGAAAAACTGTTTTTT. The whole variable domain, remainder taken from reference TRBV5-1 and TRBJ1-4, is KAGVTQTPRYLIKTRGQQVTLSCSPISGHRSVSWYQQTPGQGLQFLFEYFSETQRNKGNFPGRFSGRQFSNSRSEMNVSTLELGDSALYLCASRTAGKTNEKLFFGSGTQLSVL.

The chain couples TRBV4-1 to TRBJ2-7, with D hard to call. The germline gives CDR1 MGHRA, CDR2 YSYEKL. Trimming shortened V by 1 base and J by 1 base, and 11 bases separated the two germline ends. This CDR3 has 15 amino acids. The CDR3 region is CASSQGRRLSYEQYF. In DNA, the CDR3 is TGCGCCAGCAGCCAAGGACGGCGGTTATCCTACGAGCAGTACTTC.

This clone was counted between two and nine times. This chain connects TRBV10-3 to TRBJ1-1; D unclear. Per germline, CDR1 ENHRY and CDR2 SYGVKD. The CDR3 loop spans 13 amino acids. The chain's CDR3 is CAVQLESNTEAFF. In nucleotides, the CDR3 is TGTGCTGTGCAGCTAGAATCAAACACTGAAGCTTTCTTT.

This chain uses TRBV18 with TRBJ2-1, with 8 nucleotides matching TRBD2. V trimming: 5 bases; J trimming: 3 bases; junction bases outside the gene matches: 3. The CDR3 sequence is 14 residues long. Per germline, CDR1 KGHSH and CDR2 LQKENI. The CDR3 nucleotides read TGTGCCAGCTCAGGAGCGGGAGACTACAATGAGCAGTTCTTC. Protein product: CASSGAGDYNEQFF.

V and J are TRBV28 and TRBJ2-5, with D perhaps TRBD1 (5 bases). Germline CDR1 reads MDHEN; CDR2 reads SYDVKM. This CDR3 contains 14 residues. Deletions cut 2 bases from V and 4 bases from J, with 11 bases between. The CDR3, as DNA: TGTGCCAGCAGTTTAAGGTGGGGCAGAGAGACCCAGTACTTC. Protein sequence: CASSLRWGRETQYF.

This chain links TRBV5-6 with TRBJ1-6, with 10 bases aligning to TRBD1. Looked up from germline, CDR1 is SGHDT and CDR2 is YYEEEE. V trimming: 3 bases; J trimming: 3 bases; junction bases outside the gene matches: 6. The CDR3 length is 17 residues. CDR3 DNA sequence: TGTGCCAGCAGCTCGGGACAGGGGTATGACTATAATTCACCCCTCCACTTT. Its protein is CASSSGQGYDYNSPLHF.

This sequence joins TRBV24-1 and TRBJ1-3; no clear D. The CDR3 is 14 amino acids. Germline V gives CDR1 KGHDR, CDR2 SFDVKD. V dropped 6 bases and J dropped 0 bases, with 8 bases sitting between them. CDR3 region: CATSSGSSGNTIYF. The CDR3 bases are TGTGCCACCAGTAGCGGGTCCTCTGGAAACACCATATATTTT.

The chain links TRBV3-1 (or the pseudogene TRBV3-2) to TRBJ2-7; the match to TRBD2 covers 13 bases. The CDR3 runs 16 residues. Germline CDR1 is LGHDT and CDR2 is YNNKEL (reference sequence). V lost 4 bases, J lost 5 bases, and 8 bases stayed unmatched. Written as DNA, the CDR3 is TGTGCCAGCAGCCGGAGGACTAGCGGGAGAAGTGACGAGCAGTACTTC. This encodes CASSRRTSGRSDEQYF.

Only a few counts were recorded for this clone. The V and J genes are TRBV21-1 and TRBJ1-2; the table's D call of TRBD1 was not tested on the DNA. TRBV21-1 is termed a pseudogene. The CDR3 runs to 15 residues. DNA for the CDR3: TGTGCCAGCAATCTGAAGGGGTTAGGTAACTATGGCTACACCTTC. It yields the protein CASNLKGLGNYGYTF.

The chain couples TRBV19 to TRBJ2-2; D is ambiguous. CDR3 length: 15 residues. Trimming cost V 4 bases and J 2 bases, with 11 bases left between them. CDR1 and CDR2 (germline): LNHDA, SQIVND (reference sequence). CDR3 bases: TGTGCCAGTAGTACCATAGCTATAAACACCGGGGAGCTGTTTTTT. Encoded protein: CASSTIAINTGELFF.

The CDR3 reads CASHAGGTWKTQYF. CDR3 bases: TGTGCCAGCCATGCTGGGGGGACCTGGAAGACCCAGTACTTC. The V and J genes are TRBV6-5 and TRBJ2-5, with a weak D call TRBD2 (6 bases). The germline gives CDR1 MNHEY, CDR2 SVGAGI. The CDR3 extends over 14 amino acids. Trimming stripped 8 bases from V and 6 bases from J, with 19 bases between.

The V gene is TRBV11-3, the J gene TRBJ2-7; 9 bases agree with TRBD1. The CDR3 has 13 residues. Germline V gene data show CDR1 as SGHNT and CDR2 as YENEEA. Trimming at V came to 5 bases and at J to 5 bases, leaving 4 bases not matched to a gene. CDR3: CASSEGQGHEQYF. For the CDR3, the DNA is TGTGCCAGCAGCGAGGGACAGGGTCACGAGCAGTACTTC.

V usage is TRBV10-3 and J usage is TRBJ2-3; a weak D match, TRBD2 (6 bases). CDR1 and CDR2 from the germline V gene are ENHRY and SYGVKD. Trimming left V 4 bases short and J 6 bases short, with 20 bases between. This CDR3 is built from 16 residues. CDR3 nucleotides: TGTGCCATCAGTGCGGGAGAGACTAACGATGTGGATACGCAGTATTTT. This translates into CAISAGETNDVDTQYF.

The rearrangement uses TRBV7-2 and TRBJ2-1; TRBD2 aligns across 9 bases. Germline V gene sequence: CDR1 SGHTA, CDR2 FQGNSA. The ends lost 0 bases at V and 6 bases at J; junction bases unmatched: 9. CDR3 size: 17 residues. CDR3 DNA: TGTGCCAGCAGCTTAGCGGGGGCGGGAGGGCCCCTCAATGAGCAGTTCTTC. The encoded protein is CASSLAGAGGPLNEQFF.

V usage is TRBV18 and J usage is TRBJ1-4; TRBD1 is a possible D gene (6 bases). Per the germline V gene, CDR1 is KGHSH and CDR2 is LQKENI. V lost 3 bases and J lost 1, with 18 bases in between. This CDR3 spans 18 amino acids. Here the CDR3 reads CASSPAPGALRTNEKLFF. CDR3 bases: TGTGCCAGCTCACCGGCCCCAGGGGCCCTTAGAACTAATGAAAAACTGTTTTTT.

The rearrangement links TRBV7-9 to TRBJ1-1, with no clear D. The CDR3 has 15 residues. The germline CDR1 and CDR2 sequences are SEHNR and FQNEAQ (reference sequence). Trimming stripped 2 bases from V and 0 bases from J, with 10 bases between. CDR3 protein: CASSLPGSVNTEAFF. In nucleotides, the CDR3 is TGTGCCAGCAGCTTACCGGGATCGGTGAACACTGAAGCTTTCTTT. Combining the CDR3 with reference TRBV7-9 and TRBJ1-1 gives the whole variable domain DTGVSQNPRHKITKRGQNVTFRCDPISEHNRLYWYRQTLGQGPEFLTYFQNEAQLEKSRLLSDRFSAERPKGSFSTLEIQRTEQGDSAMYLCASSLPGSVNTEAFFGQGTRLTVV.

The chain has TRBV3-1 (or the pseudogene TRBV3-2) and TRBJ1-5, with D perhaps matching TRBD1 (5 bases). The CDR3 runs to 15 residues. The V end was cut by 6 bases, the J end by 1 base, with 13 bases between. CDR1 and CDR2 from the germline V gene are LGHDT and YNNKEL (reference sequence). The CDR3 nucleotides are TGTGCCAGCAGTCTTCGGGGGGTGAGCAATCAGCCCCAGCATTTT. Residues: CASSLRGVSNQPQHF.

The chain employs TRBV28 and TRBJ2-6; the D is unclear. V lost 3 bases to trimming and J lost 2 bases, with 8 bases between them. Germline lookup yields CDR1 MDHEN and CDR2 SYDVKM. The CDR3 has 15 residues. The CDR3 DNA is TGTGCCAGCAGTTTTTTTCGGGCTGGGGCCAACGTCCTGACTTTC. It encodes CASSFFRAGANVLTF. Variable domain in full (rest from reference TRBV28 and TRBJ2-6): DVKVTQSSRYLVKRTGEKVFLECVQDMDHENMFWYRQDPGLGLRLIYFSYDVKMKEKGDIPEGYSVSREKKERFSLILESASTNQTSMYLCASSFFRAGANVLTFGAGSRLTVL.

The V and J genes are TRBV27 and TRBJ1-6; D might be TRBD1 (5 bases). The CDR3 loop spans 14 amino acids. Germline CDR1 and CDR2: MNHEY and SMNVEV (reference sequence). V dropped 3 bases and J dropped 9 bases, with 12 bases sitting between them. The CDR3 reads CASSLGGRTSPLHF. The DNA of the CDR3 is TGTGCCAGCAGTTTGGGGGGACGAACTTCACCCCTCCACTTT.